The rows below give T cell receptor beta chains drawn from one sample of a study of control samples from healthy donors and cancer patients. Here immunoSEQ multiplex PCR was the method, and the copy in TCRdb shows in-frame clones only, minus some. The sample consists of 170,000 or so clones, roughly 92% of them appearing once. Material for sequencing was blood. Receptors originate from a woman in her late teens or twenties in good health. The CDR3 runs from the conserved cysteine through the conserved F or W. The order of the fields is D gene, clone size, CDR3 length, J gene, V gene, CDR3 DNA, CDR3 protein. A D gene is named only where the DNA matches it firmly. Not all rows give a size; the values are once, few, many and, for expanded clones, a class.

D: .
size: .
length: 13
J: TRBJ1-1
V: TRBV11-3
DNA: TGTGCCAGCAGCGCAAGGGGGAACACTGAAGCTTTCTTT
CDR3: CASSARGNTEAFF

D: .
size: once
length: 13
J: TRBJ1-4
V: TRBV7-2
DNA: TGTGCCAGCAGCCCGGGAGCGAATGAAAAACTGTTTTTT
CDR3: CASSPGANEKLFF

D: .
size: .
length: 14
J: TRBJ1-1
V: TRBV3-1/TRBV3-2
DNA: TGTGCCAGCAGCCAAGAGGGAGGAAACACTGAAGCTTTCTTT
CDR3: CASSQEGGNTEAFF

D: .
size: .
length: 13
J: TRBJ1-1
V: TRBV10-1
DNA: TGCGCCAGCAGTGATTCCCAGGCTGCTGAAGCTTTCTTT
CDR3: CASSDSQAAEAFF

D: TRBD1
size: few
length: 14
J: TRBJ1-6
V: TRBV6-6
DNA: TGTGCCAGCAGTCCCGACAGGGGTAATTCACCCCTCCACTTT
CDR3: CASSPDRGNSPLHF

D: .
size: .
length: 16
J: TRBJ1-1
V: TRBV7-9
DNA: TGTGCCAGCAGCATCACAGGAAGGACGGGCTACAATCAAGCTTTCTTT
CDR3: CASSITGRTGYNQAFF

D: .
size: .
length: 12
J: TRBJ2-1
V: TRBV12-3/TRBV12-4
DNA: TGTGCCAGCAGTCCTATCCCCGGTGAGCAGTTCTTC
CDR3: CASSPIPGEQFF

D: TRBD2
size: .
length: 15
J: TRBJ2-7
V: TRBV6-5
DNA: TGTGCCAGCACGAGTATAAGCGGGGGATCCCTCGAGCAGTACTTC
CDR3: CASTSISGGSLEQYF

D: TRBD1
size: .
length: 15
J: TRBJ1-1
V: TRBV7-8
DNA: TGTGCCAGCAGCTTAGCGCCGACAGGGTTCACTGAAGCTTTTTTT
CDR3: CASSLAPTGFTEAFF

D: .
size: .
length: 14
J: TRBJ2-7
V: TRBV7-9
DNA: TGTGCCAGCTCCCAGGGGAGGGGTCGCGACGAGCAGTACTTC
CDR3: CASSQGRGRDEQYF

D: .
size: .
length: 13
J: TRBJ1-6
V: TRBV4-2
DNA: TGTGCCAGCAGCCAAGAGCGGGGGGCCCCCCTCCACTTT
CDR3: CASSQERGAPLHF

D: TRBD1
size: .
length: 16
J: TRBJ2-5
V: TRBV19
DNA: TGTGCCAGTAGTACCCCGGGACAGGGGGCGGGAGAGACCCAGTACTTC
CDR3: CASSTPGQGAGETQYF

D: TRBD1
size: .
length: 14
J: TRBJ2-3
V: TRBV6-5
DNA: TGTGCCAGCAGCTGGACAGGGGGGACAGATACGCAGTATTTT
CDR3: CASSWTGGTDTQYF

D: .
size: .
length: 15
J: TRBJ1-2
V: TRBV2
DNA: TGTGCCAGCAGTGAATTTGGCATATCCAACTATGGCTACACCTTC
CDR3: CASSEFGISNYGYTF

D: .
size: .
length: 12
J: TRBJ1-1
V: TRBV29-1
DNA: TGCAGCGTTGAAGAAAATCGGGCTGAAGCTTTCTTT
CDR3: CSVEENRAEAFF

D: .
size: .
length: 14
J: TRBJ1-1
V: TRBV7-9
DNA: TGTGCCAGCAGCTTAGTGGGGGCGCAGACTGAAGCTTTCTTT
CDR3: CASSLVGAQTEAFF

D: .
size: .
length: 12
J: TRBJ2-7
V: TRBV12-3/TRBV12-4
DNA: TGTGCCAGCAGTTACGGCCCGGACGGGCAGTACTTC
CDR3: CASSYGPDGQYF

D: TRBD1
size: .
length: 13
J: TRBJ1-2
V: TRBV6-5
DNA: TGTGCCAGCAGTAGACAGGGGAACTATGGCTACACCTTC
CDR3: CASSRQGNYGYTF

D: TRBD2
size: .
length: 15
J: TRBJ2-7
V: TRBV4-2
DNA: TGTGCCAGCAGCCAAGTTAGCGGGAGGGCCTACGAGCAGTACTTC
CDR3: CASSQVSGRAYEQYF

D: TRBD1
size: .
length: 14
J: TRBJ1-2
V: TRBV7-2
DNA: TGTGCCAGCGGGAACAGGGGGCTTGAGGGAGGCTACACCTTC
CDR3: CASGNRGLEGGYTF

D: .
size: .
length: 13
J: TRBJ2-5
V: TRBV19
DNA: TGTGCCAGTAAGGAGCAGGGTAAAGAGACCCAGTACTTC
CDR3: CASKEQGKETQYF

D: TRBD1
size: .
length: 16
J: TRBJ1-5
V: TRBV6-2/TRBV6-3
DNA: TGTGCCAGCAGTCATAGGGACAGCGGTAGCAGACAGCCCCAGCATTTT
CDR3: CASSHRDSGSRQPQHF

D: TRBD1
size: .
length: 13
J: TRBJ2-7
V: TRBV12-5
DNA: TGTGCTAGTGGTTTGGTACGACAGGGCGAGCAGTACTTC
CDR3: CASGLVRQGEQYF

D: .
size: .
length: 14
J: TRBJ1-3
V: TRBV18
DNA: TGTGCCAGCTCACTAGACAACGCTGGAAACACCATATATTTT
CDR3: CASSLDNAGNTIYF

D: .
size: .
length: 13
J: TRBJ2-3
V: TRBV28
DNA: TGTGCCAGCGTGCCCCCGGGCACAGATACGCAGTATTTT
CDR3: CASVPPGTDTQYF

D: .
size: .
length: 13
J: TRBJ1-2
V: TRBV27
DNA: TGTGCCAGCAGTTTCCAGGGCGAGTATGGCTACACCTTC
CDR3: CASSFQGEYGYTF

D: .
size: .
length: 13
J: TRBJ2-7
V: TRBV28
DNA: TGTGCCAGCAGCTCAGGGAGTCCCCACGAGCAGTACTTC
CDR3: CASSSGSPHEQYF

D: .
size: .
length: 14
J: TRBJ1-2
V: TRBV4-1
DNA: TGCGCCAGCAGCCACGACATCACCGACTATGGCTACACCTTC
CDR3: CASSHDITDYGYTF

D: .
size: few
length: 14
J: TRBJ1-1
V: TRBV7-2
DNA: TGTGCCAGCAGGATATCTGGTGGGAACACTGAAGCTTTCTTT
CDR3: CASRISGGNTEAFF